This T cell receptor beta chain comes out of a study of shared clonotypes between healthy human individuals. General study findings and limits: In a handful of donors, approximately 5% of naive CD4 clonotypes appeared in common. Rarefaction showed sorted-subset sequencing was incomplete despite large depth.

In regard to this clone: Its antigen is unidentified.

The sorted-subset replicate PCRs were given approximately 190 ng DNA, which is tens of thousands of T cell genomes. This table comes from immunoSEQ multiplex PCR, and its TCRdb copy is limited to in-frame clones, with some not included. The sample includes approximately 1.5 million clones, about 98.5% of them seen just once. Germline V gene sequence: CDR1 MNHEY, CDR2 SMNVEV (reference sequence). The CDR3 spans 16 residues. V shed 0 bases and J 1 base; nucleotides not matched to a gene: 5. This sequence joins TRBV27 and TRBJ1-2; 7 positions match TRBD1. This TCR came from a man aged 30 to 45 in good health. The sequenced sample consisted of naive CD4+ T cells sorted from blood. The subset: CD45RA+ positively selected. CDR3 sequence: CASSLSRQGVNYGYTF. The CDR3 nucleotides are TGTGCCAGCAGTTTATCCCGACAGGGAGTTAACTATGGCTACACCTTC.